These 14 T cell receptor beta chains originate from one sample sequenced in a study of blood T cell repertoires in COVID-19. Sequenced by immunoSEQ multiplex PCR; TCRdb stores in-frame clones only, minus some. This sample carries 55,000 to 75,000 clones, roughly 80% of them seen once, and the ten largest clones take approximately 8.9%. Sequencing input: peripheral blood. The source is a man older than 75 with COVID-19, enrolled during active disease.

The chain links TRBV5-5 to TRBJ1-1, with D hard to call. The CDR3 loop spans 14 amino acids. Trimming pared 0 bases from V and 0 bases from J, leaving 6 bases between. Germline CDR1 reads SGHKS; CDR2 reads YYEKEE (reference sequence). The CDR3 region is CASSLASLNTEAFF. The CDR3 DNA reads as TGTGCCAGCAGCTTGGCCAGTTTGAACACTGAAGCTTTCTTT. The whole variable domain, filled in from reference TRBV5-5 and TRBJ1-1, reads DAGVTQSPTHLIKTRGQQVTLRCSPISGHKSVSWYQQVLGQGPQFIFQYYEKEERGRGNFPDRFSARQFPNYSSELNVNALLLGDSALYLCASSLASLNTEAFFGQGTRLTVV.

In nucleotides, the CDR3 is TGCGCCAGCAGCTTGTCGAGGACAGGGCTTAGAACTGAAGCTTTCTTT. This translates into CASSLSRTGLRTEAFF. V is TRBV5-1 and J is TRBJ1-1; TRBD1 aligns across 8 bases. The trim removed 1 base at V and 5 bases at J, leaving 10 bases unmatched. This CDR3 is 16 amino acids long. CDR1 is SGHRS and CDR2 is YFSETQ in the germline V gene.

The chain carries TRBV12-3 or TRBV12-4 and TRBJ1-2, with D uncertain. The CDR3 has 13 amino acids. The V end lost 2 bases, the J end lost 4 bases, and 8 bases lay between the germline ends. The CDR3 DNA sequence: TGTGCCAGCAGTTTACAACAGTTCTATGGCTACACCTTC. Residues: CASSLQQFYGYTF.

The chain carries TRBV6-6 and TRBJ1-5; D remains ambiguous. Germline CDR1 and CDR2: MNHNY and SVGAGI (reference sequence). V gave up 7 bases and J gave up 2 bases, with 9 bases separating them. This CDR3 is built from 13 residues. The DNA for the CDR3 is TGTGCCAGCAAACTACCAGGCAATCAGCCCCAGCATTTT. Translating it yields CASKLPGNQPQHF.

This clone is a singleton in its sample. The chain combines TRBV28 with TRBJ1-1; TRBD1 matches at 10 bases. From germline, CDR1 is MDHEN and CDR2 SYDVKM. The V segment lost 3 bases and the J segment 0 bases; nucleotides outside the gene matches: 7. The CDR3 sequence is 17 residues long. DNA of the CDR3: TGTGCCAGCAGTTTGGCCGGGACAGGGGATTTGAACACTGAAGCTTTCTTT. Translation gives CASSLAGTGDLNTEAFF.

The rearrangement joins TRBV24-1 to TRBJ2-3; possible D gene TRBD2, 5 bases. Between the trimmed V and J ends, which lost 4 bases and 2 bases, there was a span of 12 bases. The CDR3 has 15 residues. Germline V lookup: CDR1 KGHDR, CDR2 SFDVKD. CDR3 amino acids: CATSEPGTYTDTQYF. The CDR3 nucleotides are TGTGCCACCAGTGAGCCGGGAACTTACACAGATACGCAGTATTTT.

The chain has TRBV19 and TRBJ1-1; 7 bases line up with TRBD1. CDR3 length: 13 residues. Germline-derived CDR1 and CDR2 are LNHDA and SQIVND (reference sequence). The trim removed 5 bases at V and 6 bases at J, leaving 6 bases unmatched. CDR3 in amino acids: CASSLQGWAEAFF. In DNA form, the CDR3 reads TGTGCCAGTAGTTTACAGGGGTGGGCTGAAGCTTTCTTT.

V and J are TRBV5-4 and TRBJ1-2; 8 nucleotides agree with TRBD1. Germline trimming cut 4 bases from V and 1 base from J; bases unmatched to any gene: 3. CDR3 length: 14 residues. From germline, CDR1 is SGHNT and CDR2 YYREEE (reference sequence). CDR3 DNA sequence: TGTGCCAGCAGCGAGGACAGGGTTAACTATGGCTACACCTTC. Its translation is CASSEDRVNYGYTF.

The V call is TRBV11-2, the J call TRBJ2-7; tentatively, D is TRBD2 (5 bases). V dropped 4 bases and J dropped 3 bases, with 13 bases sitting between them. Per germline, CDR1 SGHAT and CDR2 FQNNGV. The CDR3 has 14 residues. The CDR3 loop is CASSWTDGIYEQYF. As DNA, the CDR3 is TGTGCCAGCAGCTGGACCGACGGGATCTACGAGCAGTACTTC.

The V gene is TRBV10-1, the J gene TRBJ2-2; 7 nucleotides align to TRBD2. The CDR3 runs 19 residues. V trimming: 7 bases; J trimming: 0 bases; junction bases outside the gene matches: 17. From germline, CDR1 is WNHNN and CDR2 SYGVQD (reference sequence). The CDR3 region has the DNA TGCGCCAGCAAGAGTCCGGGACTACTATTCCCCGCGAACACCGGGGAGCTGTTTTTT. Translation gives CASKSPGLLFPANTGELFF.

The chain links TRBV4-1 to TRBJ2-3; TRBD2 aligns across 9 bases. Germline values: CDR1 MGHRA, CDR2 YSYEKL. V lost 0 bases, J lost 3 bases, and 7 bases stayed unmatched. This CDR3 contains 17 residues. The CDR3 sequence is CASSQDRVAGVTDTQYF. DNA for the CDR3: TGCGCCAGCAGCCAAGACAGGGTAGCGGGGGTAACAGATACGCAGTATTTT.

The chain links TRBV7-6 to TRBJ2-1; D ambiguous. Germline CDR1 is SGHVS and CDR2 is FNYEAQ. V lost 5 bases to trimming and J lost 4 bases, with 9 bases between them. The CDR3 runs 13 residues. CDR3 coding DNA: TGTGCCAGCAGCCAGACGGGTTACAATGAGCAGTTCTTC. Its protein is CASSQTGYNEQFF.

The chain has TRBV12-3 or TRBV12-4 and TRBJ1-1, with 7 bases identical to TRBD1. V shed 5 bases and J 1 base; nucleotides not matched to a gene: 1. The CDR3 runs 13 residues. CDR3 DNA sequence: TGTGCCAGCAGTAGGGACAGGAACACTGAAGCTTTCTTT. Its protein product is CASSRDRNTEAFF.

The V and J genes are TRBV7-3 and TRBJ1-1, with 8 bases fitting TRBD1. The length of the CDR3 is 13 residues. Germline values: CDR1 SGHTA, CDR2 FQGTGA. V was clipped by 5 bases and J by 3 bases; unmatched bases: 2. CDR3 loop: CASSDRGHTEAFF. As DNA, the CDR3 is TGTGCCAGCAGCGACAGGGGACACACTGAAGCTTTCTTT. Full variable domain (rest looked up from reference TRBV7-3 and TRBJ1-1): GAGVSQTPSNKVTEKGKYVELRCDPISGHTALYWYRQSLGQGPEFLIYFQGTGAADDSGLPNDRFFAVRPEGSVSTLKIQRTERGDSAVYLCASSDRGHTEAFFGQGTRLTVV.